The T cell receptor beta chain described here comes from a study of shared clonotypes between healthy human individuals. Study-level results: The four-donor shared clonotypes exceeded non-shared clonotypes in generation probability, with non-shared ones scoring lower.

J lost 3 bases, V lost 1 base, and 3 bases had no gene match. Germline CDR1 is SGHTA and CDR2 is FQGTGA. This CDR3 region has 15 residues. Source study methods: Sequence data from immunoSEQ were junction-only and lacked quality scores; consequently, filtering differed. Produced via immunoSEQ multiplex PCR; TCRdb's table is partial and in-frame only. That table furnishes V, J and clone size, whereas the DNA furnished D and trimming. This sample has some 2.3 million clones; about 92% occur once, and the top ten carry around 0.4%. Of note for this clone: Its antigen is undetermined.

V and J are TRBV7-3 and TRBJ2-1; TRBD1 agrees at 7 bases. Sequencing was carried out using naive CD4+ T cells from PBMCs. The subset is: CD45RA+ positively selected. This clonotype was obtained from a young man in good health. Some clones in this sample may be carry-over from other donors' samples. The CDR3 sequence is CASSLKGQNYNEQFF. DNA of the CDR3: TGTGCCAGCAGCTTAAAGGGACAGAACTACAATGAGCAGTTCTTC.